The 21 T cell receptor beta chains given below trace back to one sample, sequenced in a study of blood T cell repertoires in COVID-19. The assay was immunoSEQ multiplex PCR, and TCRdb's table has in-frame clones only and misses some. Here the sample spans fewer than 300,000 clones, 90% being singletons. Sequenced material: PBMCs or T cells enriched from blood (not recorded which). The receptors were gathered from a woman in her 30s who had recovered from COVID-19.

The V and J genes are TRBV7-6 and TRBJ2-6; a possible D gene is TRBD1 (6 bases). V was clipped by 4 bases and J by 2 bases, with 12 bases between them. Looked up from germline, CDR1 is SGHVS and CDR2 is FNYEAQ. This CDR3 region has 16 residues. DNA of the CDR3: TGTGCCAGCAGCTCTGAACAGGGTGCTGGGGCCAACGTCCTGACTTTC. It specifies CASSSEQGAGANVLTF.

The CDR3 protein is CASSSVGGPLYSNQPQHF. CDR3 bases: TGTGCCAGCAGCTCCGTGGGGGGACCCCTTTATAGCAATCAGCCCCAGCATTTT. The chain has TRBV5-8 and TRBJ1-5, with D perhaps TRBD1 (5 bases). Germline CDR1 SGHTS, CDR2 YDEGEE. Trimming pared 3 bases from V and 0 bases from J, leaving 19 bases between. CDR3 length: 18 amino acids.

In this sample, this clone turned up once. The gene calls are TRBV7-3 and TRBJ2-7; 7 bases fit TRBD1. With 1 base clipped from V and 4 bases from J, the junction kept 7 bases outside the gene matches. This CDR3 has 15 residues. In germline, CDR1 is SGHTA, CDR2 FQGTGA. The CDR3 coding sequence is TGTGCCAGCAGCTTAAGGCCACAGGGGACATACGAGCAGTACTTC. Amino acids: CASSLRPQGTYEQYF.

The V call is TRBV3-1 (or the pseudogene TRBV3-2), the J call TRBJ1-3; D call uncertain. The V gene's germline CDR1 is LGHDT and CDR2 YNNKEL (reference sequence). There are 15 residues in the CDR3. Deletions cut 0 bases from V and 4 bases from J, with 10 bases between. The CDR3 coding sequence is TGTGCCAGCAGCCAAGATGTCGGGGTGGGAAACACCATATATTTT. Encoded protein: CASSQDVGVGNTIYF.

The CDR3 bases are TGTGCCAGCAGTGAATCGCGAGCTCAAGAGACCCAGTACTTC. Amino acids: CASSESRAQETQYF. The chain recombines TRBV2 with TRBJ2-5; D unresolved. This CDR3 contains 14 residues. The germline gives CDR1 SNHLY, CDR2 FYNNEI. V lost 2 bases and J lost 2, with 9 bases in between.

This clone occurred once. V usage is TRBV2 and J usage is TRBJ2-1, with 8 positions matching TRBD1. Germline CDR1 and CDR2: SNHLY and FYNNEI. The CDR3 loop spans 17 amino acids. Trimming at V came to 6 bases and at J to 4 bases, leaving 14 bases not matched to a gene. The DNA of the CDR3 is TGTGCCAGCAGACCTCTGCCGGACAGGGTGAATTACAATGAGCAGTTCTTC. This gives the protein CASRPLPDRVNYNEQFF.

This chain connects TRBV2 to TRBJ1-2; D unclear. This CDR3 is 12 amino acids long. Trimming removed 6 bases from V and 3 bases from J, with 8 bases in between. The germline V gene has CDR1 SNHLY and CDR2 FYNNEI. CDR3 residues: CASSDFYYGYTF. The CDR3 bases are TGTGCCAGCAGCGACTTTTACTATGGCTACACCTTC.

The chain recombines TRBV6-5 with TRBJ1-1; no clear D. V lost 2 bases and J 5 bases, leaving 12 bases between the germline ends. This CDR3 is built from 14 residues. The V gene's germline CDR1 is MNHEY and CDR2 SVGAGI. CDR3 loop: CASSYQVSGTEAFF. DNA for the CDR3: TGTGCCAGCAGTTACCAGGTGTCGGGGACTGAAGCTTTCTTT.

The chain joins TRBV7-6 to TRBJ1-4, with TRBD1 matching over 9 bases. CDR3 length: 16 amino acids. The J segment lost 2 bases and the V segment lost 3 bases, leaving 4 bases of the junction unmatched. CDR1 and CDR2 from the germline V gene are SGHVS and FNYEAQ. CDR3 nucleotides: TGTGCCAGCAGCTTCCGGACAGGGGAGACTAATGAAAAACTGTTTTTT. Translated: CASSFRTGETNEKLFF.

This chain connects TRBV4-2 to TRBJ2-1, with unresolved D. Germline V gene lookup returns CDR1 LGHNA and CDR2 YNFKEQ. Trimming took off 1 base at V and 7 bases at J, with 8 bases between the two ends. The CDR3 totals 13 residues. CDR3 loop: CASSQVSDNEQFF. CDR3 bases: TGTGCCAGCAGCCAAGTGTCAGATAATGAGCAGTTCTTC.

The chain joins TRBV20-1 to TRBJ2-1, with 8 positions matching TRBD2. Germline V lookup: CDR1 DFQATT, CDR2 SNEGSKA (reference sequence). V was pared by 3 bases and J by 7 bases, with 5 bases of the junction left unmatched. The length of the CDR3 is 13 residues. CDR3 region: CSASSGTKNEQFF. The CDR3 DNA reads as TGCAGTGCTAGTAGCGGGACCAAAAATGAGCAGTTCTTC.

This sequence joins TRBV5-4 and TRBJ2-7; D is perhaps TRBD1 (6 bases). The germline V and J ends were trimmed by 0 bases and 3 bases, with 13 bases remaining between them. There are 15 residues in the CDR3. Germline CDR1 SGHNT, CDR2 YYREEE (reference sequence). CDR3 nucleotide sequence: TGTGCCAGCAGCTTGGACGTTGGACAGAGCTACGAGCAGTACTTC. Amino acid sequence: CASSLDVGQSYEQYF.

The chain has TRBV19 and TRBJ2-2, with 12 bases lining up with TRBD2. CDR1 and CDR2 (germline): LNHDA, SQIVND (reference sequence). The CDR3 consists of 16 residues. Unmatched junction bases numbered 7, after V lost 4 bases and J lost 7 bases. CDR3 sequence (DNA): TGTGCCAGTAGTAGTTTTACTAGCGGGAGGTTCGGGGAGCTGTTTTTT. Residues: CASSSFTSGRFGELFF.

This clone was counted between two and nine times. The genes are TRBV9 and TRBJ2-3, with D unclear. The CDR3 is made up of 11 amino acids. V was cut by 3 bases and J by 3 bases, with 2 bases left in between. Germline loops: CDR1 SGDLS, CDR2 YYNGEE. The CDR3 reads CASSATDTQYF. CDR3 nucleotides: TGTGCCAGCAGCGCAACAGATACGCAGTATTTT.

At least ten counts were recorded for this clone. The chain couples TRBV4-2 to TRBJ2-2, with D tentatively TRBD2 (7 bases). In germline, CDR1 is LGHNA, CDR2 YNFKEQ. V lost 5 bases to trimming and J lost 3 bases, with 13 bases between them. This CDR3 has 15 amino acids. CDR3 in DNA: TGTGCCAGCAGCGCGGGGGCGAAATACACCGGGGAGCTGTTTTTT. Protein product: CASSAGAKYTGELFF.

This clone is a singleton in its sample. CDR3: CASSPRELAGAWWGNEQFF. The CDR3 nucleotides are TGTGCCAGCTCACCTCGAGAGCTAGCGGGAGCTTGGTGGGGCAATGAGCAGTTCTTC. The chain recombines TRBV18 with TRBJ2-1; 10 bases align to TRBD2. This CDR3 has 19 residues. Germline-derived CDR1 and CDR2 are KGHSH and LQKENI. After removal of 3 bases from V and 6 bases from J, the junction contained 17 bases not matched to a gene.

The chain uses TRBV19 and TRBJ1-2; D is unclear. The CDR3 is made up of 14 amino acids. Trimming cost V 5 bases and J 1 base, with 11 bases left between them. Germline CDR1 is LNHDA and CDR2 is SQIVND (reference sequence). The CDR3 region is CASSPGSGNYGYTF. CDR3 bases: TGTGCCAGTAGTCCGGGTTCGGGTAACTATGGCTACACCTTC.

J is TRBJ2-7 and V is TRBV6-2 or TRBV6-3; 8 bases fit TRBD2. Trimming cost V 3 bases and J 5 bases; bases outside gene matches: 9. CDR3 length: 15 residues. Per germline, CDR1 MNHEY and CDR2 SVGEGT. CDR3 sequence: CASSYYGTSDHEQYF. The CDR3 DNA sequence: TGTGCCAGCAGTTATTATGGGACTAGTGATCACGAGCAGTACTTC.

CDR3 amino acids: CASRRQGHTEAFF. The CDR3 nucleotides read TGTGCCAGCAGGAGACAGGGGCACACTGAAGCTTTCTTT. The chain combines TRBV7-2 with TRBJ1-1, with 8 bases lining up with TRBD1. V shed 6 bases and J 3 bases; nucleotides not matched to a gene: 3. The CDR3 sequence is 13 residues long. Germline CDR1 is SGHTA and CDR2 is FQGNSA. The variable domain in full, with the rest retrieved from reference TRBV7-2 and TRBJ1-1, is GAGVSQSPSNKVTEKGKDVELRCDPISGHTALYWYRQSLGQGLEFLIYFQGNSAPDKSGLPSDRFSAERTGGSVSTLTIQRTQQEDSAVYLCASRRQGHTEAFFGQGTRLTVV.

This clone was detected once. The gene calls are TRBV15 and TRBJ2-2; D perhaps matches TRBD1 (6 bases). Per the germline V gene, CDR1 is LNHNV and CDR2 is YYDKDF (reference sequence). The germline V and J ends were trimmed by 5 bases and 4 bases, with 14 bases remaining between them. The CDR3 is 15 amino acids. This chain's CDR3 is CATSPGQSRTGELFF. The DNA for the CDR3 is TGTGCCACCAGCCCCGGACAGTCCCGCACCGGGGAGCTGTTTTTT.

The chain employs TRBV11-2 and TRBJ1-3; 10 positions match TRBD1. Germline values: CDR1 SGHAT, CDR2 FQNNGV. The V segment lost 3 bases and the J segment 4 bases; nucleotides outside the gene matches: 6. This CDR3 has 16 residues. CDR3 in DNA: TGTGCCAGCAGCTTTCCCGGGACAGGGGAAGGAAACACCATATATTTT. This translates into CASSFPGTGEGNTIYF.